A selection of T cell receptor beta chains follows, all from one sample in a study of Graves' ophthalmopathy and Graves' hyperthyroidism. TCRdb used MiXCR to reprocess the multiplex PCR reads, holding one entry per CDR3 protein. The data hold 620,000 or so distinct CDR3 sequences, with 22% observed a single time. Sequencing input: peripheral blood. The receptors shown here come from a woman aged 18-29 years with stable Graves' hyperthyroidism. Some clones in this sample may be carry-over from other donors' samples. Both conserved end residues are part of each CDR3. D genes are given only for firm matches. A row's size may be missing; if present it is once, few, many or a size class.

CDR3nt: TGCGCCAGCAGCTTAAGGGCGGCCGGGAACACTGAAGCTTTCTTT; CDR3aa: CASSLRAAGNTEAFF; j_gene: TRBJ1-1; len: 15; abundance: few; v_gene: TRBV5-1; d_gene: -
CDR3nt: TGTGCCAGCCTGGCAGGGAACGAGCAGTACTTC; CDR3aa: CASLAGNEQYF; j_gene: TRBJ2-7; len: 11; abundance: -; v_gene: TRBV12-3/TRBV12-4; d_gene: -
CDR3nt: TGTGCCAGCAGTTACGGCGGGGGGTTTAATGGGCAGTACTTC; CDR3aa: CASSYGGGFNGQYF; j_gene: TRBJ2-7; len: 14; abundance: -; v_gene: TRBV6-5; d_gene: TRBD2
CDR3nt: TGTGCCAGCAGTTACGAAAGCGGGATTAATCAGCCCCAGCATTTT; CDR3aa: CASSYESGINQPQHF; j_gene: TRBJ1-5; len: 15; abundance: -; v_gene: TRBV6-2/TRBV6-3; d_gene: -
CDR3nt: TGCAGTGCTAAGAGAGGGACAGGGGGTAGGTACGAGCAGTACTTC; CDR3aa: CSAKRGTGGRYEQYF; j_gene: TRBJ2-7; len: 15; abundance: -; v_gene: TRBV20-1; d_gene: TRBD1
CDR3nt: TGTGCCAGCAGCCTTAGCGGAGTTAACACCGGGGGGCTGTTTTTT; CDR3aa: CASSLSGVNTGGLFF; j_gene: TRBJ2-2; len: 15; abundance: few; v_gene: TRBV12-3/TRBV12-4; d_gene: -
CDR3nt: TGTGCCACCAGTGATTTCGACGGACAAAACCGGCAGTACTTC; CDR3aa: CATSDFDGQNRQYF; j_gene: TRBJ2-7; len: 14; abundance: -; v_gene: TRBV24-1; d_gene: -
CDR3nt: TGTGCCAGCAGCTCGCGTCTCCAGGGATTTTTCACTGAAGCTTTCTTT; CDR3aa: CASSSRLQGFFTEAFF; j_gene: TRBJ1-1; len: 16; abundance: few; v_gene: TRBV13; d_gene: -
CDR3nt: TGCGCCAGCAGCAGGGAGCACAGGGGCGAATTTTACACTGAAGCTTTCTTT; CDR3aa: CASSREHRGEFYTEAFF; j_gene: TRBJ1-1; len: 17; abundance: -; v_gene: TRBV5-1; d_gene: TRBD1
CDR3nt: TGCGCCAGCAGCTGGGACGGGAACACTGAAGCTTTCTTT; CDR3aa: CASSWDGNTEAFF; j_gene: TRBJ1-1; len: 13; abundance: many; v_gene: TRBV5-1; d_gene: -
CDR3nt: TGCAGTGCTAGAGGAGCGGTAGCGGGAAGGGCTTACTCCTACGAGCAGTACTTC; CDR3aa: CSARGAVAGRAYSYEQYF; j_gene: TRBJ2-7; len: 18; abundance: many; v_gene: TRBV20-1; d_gene: TRBD2
CDR3nt: TGCAGTGCATGGACTAGCGGGAGAGGTGCCTACGAGCAGTACTTC; CDR3aa: CSAWTSGRGAYEQYF; j_gene: TRBJ2-7; len: 15; abundance: many; v_gene: TRBV20-1; d_gene: TRBD2
CDR3nt: TGTGCCAGCAGCCACCCTAGCGGGAGTGCCAAAAACATTAAGTACTTC; CDR3aa: CASSHPSGSAKNIKYF; j_gene: TRBJ2-4; len: 16; abundance: few; v_gene: TRBV11-2; d_gene: TRBD2
CDR3nt: TGTGCCAGCAGCCAAGGGACAGGAGGAACTGAAGCTTGCTTT; CDR3aa: CASSQGTGGTEACF; j_gene: TRBJ1-1; len: 14; abundance: -; v_gene: TRBV3-1; d_gene: TRBD1
CDR3nt: TGTGCCAGCAGTCAGCGGGAGTCCTACGAGCAGTACTTC; CDR3aa: CASSQRESYEQYF; j_gene: TRBJ2-7; len: 13; abundance: many; v_gene: TRBV7-2; d_gene: TRBD2
CDR3nt: TGCAGTGGGGCCAGGAGGGCCTACGAGCAGTACTTC; CDR3aa: CSGARRAYEQYF; j_gene: TRBJ2-7; len: 12; abundance: many; v_gene: TRBV20-1; d_gene: -
CDR3nt: TGTGCCACCAACTGGGGGGGGACTTCCACTGAAGCTTTCTTT; CDR3aa: CATNWGGTSTEAFF; j_gene: TRBJ1-1; len: 14; abundance: many; v_gene: TRBV28; d_gene: -
CDR3nt: TGCAGCGTTGTCCGAGGTAGCGGGAGTGGCGAGACCCAGTACTTC; CDR3aa: CSVVRGSGSGETQYF; j_gene: TRBJ2-5; len: 15; abundance: many; v_gene: TRBV29-1; d_gene: TRBD2
CDR3nt: TGTGCCAGCAGGTACGGAGGTTCCTCCTATAATTCACCCCTCCACTTT; CDR3aa: CASRYGGSSYNSPLHF; j_gene: TRBJ1-6; len: 16; abundance: -; v_gene: TRBV11-2; d_gene: -
CDR3nt: TGTGCCAGCAGTGGCCCGGGACGCAGTCCCTACGAGCAGTACTTC; CDR3aa: CASSGPGRSPYEQYF; j_gene: TRBJ2-7; len: 15; abundance: many; v_gene: TRBV25-1; d_gene: -
CDR3nt: TGCAGTGCTAGACGGGCAGGGGGCCCTCTCGAGCAGTACTTC; CDR3aa: CSARRAGGPLEQYF; j_gene: TRBJ2-7; len: 14; abundance: many; v_gene: TRBV20-1; d_gene: TRBD1
CDR3nt: TGTGCCAGCAGTTACGGAGAGGACGCCTACGAGCAGTACTTC; CDR3aa: CASSYGEDAYEQYF; j_gene: TRBJ2-7; len: 14; abundance: many; v_gene: TRBV6-5; d_gene: -
CDR3nt: TGTGCCAGCACTACCTCCCGGGGAGGAGCCTACGAGCAGTACTTC; CDR3aa: CASTTSRGGAYEQYF; j_gene: TRBJ2-7; len: 15; abundance: many; v_gene: TRBV6-1; d_gene: -
CDR3nt: TGTGCCAGCAGCCTGGGACAGGGACCAGCTTTCTTT; CDR3aa: CASSLGQGPAFF; j_gene: TRBJ1-1; len: 12; abundance: many; v_gene: TRBV7-9; d_gene: TRBD1
CDR3nt: TGTGCCAGGGGGCAGGTGAATCAGCCCCAGCATTTT; CDR3aa: CARGQVNQPQHF; j_gene: TRBJ1-5; len: 12; abundance: many; v_gene: TRBV25-1; d_gene: -
CDR3nt: TGTGCCAGCAGCTTAGACTCAAAATTTGAAGCTTTCTTT; CDR3aa: CASSLDSKFEAFF; j_gene: TRBJ1-1; len: 13; abundance: -; v_gene: TRBV7-9; d_gene: -
CDR3nt: TGTGCCAGCAGTTTCGGTATAGGACGCGAGACCCAGTACTTC; CDR3aa: CASSFGIGRETQYF; j_gene: TRBJ2-5; len: 14; abundance: -; v_gene: TRBV12-3/TRBV12-4; d_gene: -
CDR3nt: TGTGCCAGCAGGCAAACCTGGCAGAGCAATCAGCCCCAGCATTTT; CDR3aa: CASRQTWQSNQPQHF; j_gene: TRBJ1-5; len: 15; abundance: -; v_gene: TRBV6-1; d_gene: -
CDR3nt: TGTGCCAGCAGTCCGGGACAGGGGGTTACCGGGGAGCTGTTTTTT; CDR3aa: CASSPGQGVTGELFF; j_gene: TRBJ2-2; len: 15; abundance: many; v_gene: TRBV7-3; d_gene: TRBD1
CDR3nt: TGTGCCATCAGTGAGTCCCGACTAGCGGGGGGCGGGGAGACCCAGTACTTC; CDR3aa: CAISESRLAGGGETQYF; j_gene: TRBJ2-5; len: 17; abundance: -; v_gene: TRBV10-3; d_gene: TRBD2
CDR3nt: TGTGCCAGTACTAACACCGGGGAGCTGTTTTTT; CDR3aa: CASTNTGELFF; j_gene: TRBJ2-2; len: 11; abundance: many; v_gene: TRBV19; d_gene: -
CDR3nt: TGCGCCAGCAGCCTATGGACTAGCGGTAGCTCCTACGAGCAGTACTTC; CDR3aa: CASSLWTSGSSYEQYF; j_gene: TRBJ2-7; len: 16; abundance: many; v_gene: TRBV5-1; d_gene: TRBD2
CDR3nt: TGTGCCTGGGTGGACTCCCTCTACGCTGGCTACACCTTC; CDR3aa: CAWVDSLYAGYTF; j_gene: TRBJ1-2; len: 13; abundance: -; v_gene: TRBV30; d_gene: -
CDR3nt: TGTGCCAGCAGCCCCCAGGTTGCAGCCTTCGGGGAGCAGTACTTC; CDR3aa: CASSPQVAAFGEQYF; j_gene: TRBJ2-7; len: 15; abundance: -; v_gene: TRBV7-3; d_gene: -
CDR3nt: TGTGCCAGCAGCCCAGTAGACACCAAAAACATTAAGTACTTC; CDR3aa: CASSPVDTKNIKYF; j_gene: TRBJ2-4; len: 14; abundance: -; v_gene: TRBV13; d_gene: -
CDR3nt: TGCGCCAGCAGCTTGTCAGGGTGGCAGACTGAAGCTTTCTTT; CDR3aa: CASSLSGWQTEAFF; j_gene: TRBJ1-1; len: 14; abundance: few; v_gene: TRBV5-1; d_gene: -